This T cell receptor (beta chain) was found in a study of identical twins. Germline V gives CDR1 DFQATT, CDR2 SNEGSKA (reference sequence). Deletions cut 5 bases from V and 7 bases from J, with 17 bases between. This CDR3 contains 14 residues. MiXCR was run by TCRdb on the 5' RACE reads, yielding one entry per CDR3 protein. The sample has 500,000 to 650,000 distinct CDR3 sequences, 20% to 25% seen once. The sample was also linked to a second study, of yellow fever vaccine responses in identical twins.

The genes are TRBV20-1 and TRBJ2-2; D is uncertain. This sequence was found in a woman between 18 and 30 years old in good health. Sequencing input: CD4+ T cells sorted from blood. The chain's CDR3 is CSAREAEASGELFF. The DNA for the CDR3 is TGCAGTGCTCGCGAGGCAGAGGCCAGCGGGGAGCTGTTTTTT.